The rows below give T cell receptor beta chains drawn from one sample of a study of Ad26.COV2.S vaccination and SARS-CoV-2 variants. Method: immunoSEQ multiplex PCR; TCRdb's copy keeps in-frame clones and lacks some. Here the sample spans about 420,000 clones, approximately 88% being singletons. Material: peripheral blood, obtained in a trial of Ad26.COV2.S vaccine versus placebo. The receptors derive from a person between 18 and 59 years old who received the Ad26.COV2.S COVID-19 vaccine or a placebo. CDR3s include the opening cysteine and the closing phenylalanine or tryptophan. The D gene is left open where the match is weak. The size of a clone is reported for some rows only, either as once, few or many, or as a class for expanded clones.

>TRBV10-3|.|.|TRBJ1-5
TGTGCCATCAGTGAGTCTAGGCAGGGTGGAAATCAGCCCCAGCATTTT
CAISESRQGGNQPQHF
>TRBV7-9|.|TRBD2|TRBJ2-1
TGTGCCAGCAGCTCCAGACTAGCGGGGGCCACGGGCTCCTACAATGAGCAGTTCTTC
CASSSRLAGATGSYNEQFF
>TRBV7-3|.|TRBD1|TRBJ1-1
TGTGCCAGCAGCTTAAGAGCTTGGACAGGGGACACTGAAGCTTTCTTT
CASSLRAWTGDTEAFF
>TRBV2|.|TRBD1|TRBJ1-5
TGTGCCAGCACCGGACAGGGTGCGGGCAATCAGCCCCAGCATTTT
CASTGQGAGNQPQHF
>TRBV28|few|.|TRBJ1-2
TGTGCCAGCAGTTTCCGGGACACCTATGGCTACACCTTC
CASSFRDTYGYTF
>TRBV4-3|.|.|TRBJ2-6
TGCGCCAGCAGCCAGTTATCTGGGGCCAACGTCCTGACTTTC
CASSQLSGANVLTF
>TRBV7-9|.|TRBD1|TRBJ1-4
TGTGCCAGCAGTATCCAGGGGGGACCAACTAATGAAAAACTGTTTTTT
CASSIQGGPTNEKLFF
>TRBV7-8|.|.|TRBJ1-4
TGTGCCAGCAGCTTAGGACCGGACAATCCAACTAATGAAAAACTGTTTTTT
CASSLGPDNPTNEKLFF
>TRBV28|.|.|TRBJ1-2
TGTGCCAGCAGCCTGGCCGGGGTCGGCTACACCTTC
CASSLAGVGYTF
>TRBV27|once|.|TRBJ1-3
TGTGCCAGCAGTTTTTCGCACGTGTCCCCCATATATTTT
CASSFSHVSPIYF
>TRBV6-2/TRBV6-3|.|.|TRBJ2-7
TGTGCCAGCAGCGCGATGCAGTACGAGCAGTACTTC
CASSAMQYEQYF
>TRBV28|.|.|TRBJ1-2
TGTGCCAGCAGCCCAAATCCGGGCTATGGCTACACCTTC
CASSPNPGYGYTF
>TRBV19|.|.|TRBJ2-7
TGTGCCAGTAAACCTATAAATCCGGGGGTGGGCGAGCAGTACTTC
CASKPINPGVGEQYF
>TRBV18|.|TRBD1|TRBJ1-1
TGTGCCAGCTCCCAGGGGGTGGCTGAAGCTTTCTTT
CASSQGVAEAFF
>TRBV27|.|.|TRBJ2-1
TGTGCCAGCAGTAACCCCAGGGAAGTAGGTTATGAGCAGTTCTTC
CASSNPREVGYEQFF
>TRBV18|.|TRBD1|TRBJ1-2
TGTGCCAGCTCACCAGAGACCGGGACAGTGAACAACTATGGCTACACCTTC
CASSPETGTVNNYGYTF
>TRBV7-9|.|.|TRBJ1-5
TGTGCCAGCAGCTTCGGCAATCTCGGGGCAAATCAGCCCCAGCATTTT
CASSFGNLGANQPQHF
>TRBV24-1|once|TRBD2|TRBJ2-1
TGTGCCACCAGTGATTCCCTCGGACTAGCGGGGGGAGACAATGAGCAGTTCTTC
CATSDSLGLAGGDNEQFF
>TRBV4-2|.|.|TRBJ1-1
TGTGCCAGCAGCCAAGATCCGGGAGGGCAAGTGGGGGAAGCTTTCTTT
CASSQDPGGQVGEAFF
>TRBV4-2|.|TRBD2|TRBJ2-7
TGTGCCAGCAGCCAGGACTCTAGCGGGAGCTCCTACGAGCAGTACTTC
CASSQDSSGSSYEQYF
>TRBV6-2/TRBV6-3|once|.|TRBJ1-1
TGTGCCAGCAGTACCCGAGGCCCTGTGCGTGGAGCTTTCTTT
CASSTRGPVRGAFF
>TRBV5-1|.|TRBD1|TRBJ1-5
TGCGCCAGCAGCTTGGGACAGGGGATGGATCAGCCCCAGCATTTT
CASSLGQGMDQPQHF
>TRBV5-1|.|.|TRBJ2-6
TGCGCCAGCAGCCCTCAGGGGATAGTCTACTCTGGGGCCAACGTCCTGACTTTC
CASSPQGIVYSGANVLTF
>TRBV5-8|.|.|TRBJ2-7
TGTGCCAGCAGCTTGGGGCCAGGCTCCTACGAGCAGTACTTC
CASSLGPGSYEQYF
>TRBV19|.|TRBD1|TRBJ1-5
TGTGCCAGTACAATCGGGACAGGGGTTCAGCCCCAGCATTTT
CASTIGTGVQPQHF
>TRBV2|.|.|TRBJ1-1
TGTGCCAGCAGTGAAGCTTACAGAAACACTGAAGCTTTCTTT
CASSEAYRNTEAFF
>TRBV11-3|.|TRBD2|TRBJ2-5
TGTGCCAGCAGCCCGGGACTAGCGGGGGCGGAGGGAGAGACCCAGTACTTC
CASSPGLAGAEGETQYF
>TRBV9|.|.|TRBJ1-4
TGTGCCAGCAGCGTAGGGCCGGGCGAAGCCCCGGGAATGCAACTGTTTTTT
CASSVGPGEAPGMQLFF
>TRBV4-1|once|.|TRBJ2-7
TGCGCCAGCAGCCAAGTTGTGGGGGTTAGCTCCTACGAGCAGTACTTC
CASSQVVGVSSYEQYF
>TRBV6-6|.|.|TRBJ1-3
TGTGCCAGCACCCACGGGGGCGCGTACTCTGGAAACACCATATATTTT
CASTHGGAYSGNTIYF
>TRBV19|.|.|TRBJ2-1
TGTGCCAGTACCTACGGGGGTTCCTACAATGAGCAGTTCTTC
CASTYGGSYNEQFF
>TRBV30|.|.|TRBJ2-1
TGTGCCTGGGGGATGGACTCATTAACCAATGAGCAGTTCTTC
CAWGMDSLTNEQFF
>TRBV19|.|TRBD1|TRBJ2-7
TGTGCCAGTAGTCCCGGGACAGGGGGTCGGGAGCAGTACTTC
CASSPGTGGREQYF
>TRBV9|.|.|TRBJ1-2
TGTGCCAGCAGCCCAGCCCCAGCTAACTATGGCTACACCTTC
CASSPAPANYGYTF
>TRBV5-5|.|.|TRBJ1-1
TGTGCCAGCAGCTTGGATCTTGTGAGAATCACAATCTTGAACACTGAAGCTTTCTTT
CASSLDLVRITILNTEAFF
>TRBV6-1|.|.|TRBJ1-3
TGTGCCAGCAGTGAAGTCGATGGTTATTCTGGAAACACCATATATTTT
CASSEVDGYSGNTIYF
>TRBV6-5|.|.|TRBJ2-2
TGTGCCAGCAGGCTACAGGGTAACACCGGGGAGCTGTTTTTT
CASRLQGNTGELFF
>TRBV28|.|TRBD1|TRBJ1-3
TGTGCCAGCAGTTTGAACAGGGGCAACACCATATATTTT
CASSLNRGNTIYF
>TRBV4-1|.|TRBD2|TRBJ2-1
TGCGCCAGCAGCTCGGGACTAGCGTTTGGCTACAATGAGCAGTTCTTC
CASSSGLAFGYNEQFF
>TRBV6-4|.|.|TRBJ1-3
TGTGCCAGCAGTGACTCGGGAGCTTATTTCTCTCCTGGAAACACCATATATTTT
CASSDSGAYFSPGNTIYF